This T cell receptor beta chain stems from a study of monozygotic twins with inflammatory bowel disease. Study-level results: IBD patients had lower TCRbeta diversity (inverse Simpson) than healthy co-twins.

The CDR3 has 13 residues. TCRdb re-analyzed the 5' RACE reads; it lists each CDR3 protein once, without DNA. The sample table sets out fewer than 400,000 distinct CDR3 sequences. Of note for this clonotype: Its antigen is undetermined.

Source material: blood. This chain uses TRBV12-3 or TRBV12-4 with TRBJ2-1; TCRdb selects TRBD2, and the lack of DNA leaves this call unchecked. This clonotype was obtained from a human donor with ulcerative colitis or Crohn's disease, or a healthy co-twin of an affected twin (not recorded which). CDR3: CASSSRAGNEQFF.